These 30 T cell receptor beta chains originate from one sample sequenced in a study of cytomegalovirus exposure and HLA in healthy donors. Primers for the PCR totalled 60 Vbeta and 13 Jbeta. The method was immunoSEQ multiplex PCR; TCRdb's version includes in-frame clones alone and lacks a portion of them. The profile shows about 210,000 clones, about 85% of them singletons. The sequencing sample was made of PBMCs. Receptors originate from a girl aged 2 to 10 in good health and CMV-seronegative.

This chain connects TRBV5-1 to TRBJ2-3; D is perhaps TRBD2 (5 bases). Trimming removed 6 bases at V and 5 bases at J, with 22 bases between. This CDR3 comprises 16 residues. Germline V CDR1 and CDR2: SGHRS, YFSETQ. CDR3 coding DNA: TGCGCCAGCACCTACTACCCTAGCAATCAGTTAGATACGCAGTATTTT. Encoded protein: CASTYYPSNQLDTQYF.

The genes are TRBV5-1 and TRBJ2-2; 10 bases map to TRBD2. V lost 1 base and J lost 1; bases outside the gene matches: 1. The germline gives CDR1 SGHRS, CDR2 YFSETQ. The length of the CDR3 is 16 residues. DNA for the CDR3: TGCGCCAGCAGCTTGACTAGCGGGGTGAACACCGGGGAGCTGTTTTTT. Translated, it gives CASSLTSGVNTGELFF.

This clone appeared once. J is TRBJ1-2 and V is TRBV6-1; D is unclear. This CDR3 is 11 amino acids long. Trimming removed 6 bases from V and 7 bases from J, with 9 bases in between. Germline loops: CDR1 MNHNS, CDR2 SASEGT. The CDR3 protein is CASSRPGGYTF. The CDR3 DNA reads TGTGCCAGCAGCAGGCCTGGTGGCTACACCTTC.

Written as DNA, the CDR3 is TGTGCCAGCAGCCCCGGGGAGATCTATGGCTACACCTTC. It translates to CASSPGEIYGYTF. The genes are TRBV27 and TRBJ1-2, with D hard to call. Germline lookup yields CDR1 MNHEY and CDR2 SMNVEV (reference sequence). V was pared by 6 bases and J by 4 bases, with 12 bases between. The CDR3 runs 13 residues.

J is TRBJ2-3 and V is TRBV6-4, with 9 nucleotides matching TRBD2. V was clipped by 2 bases and J by 4 bases; unmatched bases: 4. The CDR3 covers 15 residues. Germline CDR1 reads MRHNA; CDR2 reads SNTAGT. Here the CDR3 reads CASSDKPSGADTQYF. CDR3 in DNA: TGTGCCAGCAGTGACAAGCCTAGCGGGGCAGATACGCAGTATTTT.

This chain joins TRBV5-1 and TRBJ1-3; a weak D match, TRBD1 (5 bases). This CDR3 region has 15 residues. Germline CDR1 and CDR2: SGHRS and YFSETQ. Trimming stripped 0 bases from V and 2 bases from J, with 9 bases between. CDR3 coding DNA: TGCGCCAGCAGCTTGGACAGGTCCACTGGAAACACCATATATTTT. Residues: CASSLDRSTGNTIYF.

The rearrangement uses TRBV29-1 and TRBJ1-1, with 7 bases lining up with TRBD1. This CDR3 contains 12 residues. V trimming: 2 bases; J trimming: 11 bases; junction bases outside the gene matches: 8. Germline loops: CDR1 SQVTM, CDR2 ANQGSEA. For the CDR3, the DNA is TGCAGCGTTGAAAGGCTGGACAGGACGGCTTTCTTT. This encodes CSVERLDRTAFF.

The table lists this clone with a count of one. V is TRBV5-1 and J is TRBJ2-3; the match to TRBD2 covers 9 bases. CDR1 and CDR2 (germline): SGHRS, YFSETQ. The CDR3 is made up of 16 amino acids. J lost 3 bases, V lost 6 bases, and 11 bases had no gene match. The CDR3 sequence: CASTRGASGETDTQYF. The CDR3 DNA reads as TGCGCCAGCACCCGGGGGGCTAGCGGGGAAACAGATACGCAGTATTTT.

The V call is TRBV4-1, the J call TRBJ2-3, with D possibly matching TRBD2 (5 bases). Trimming took 2 bases from V and 3 from J, leaving 12 bases between them. This CDR3 comprises 15 residues. The germline V gene has CDR1 MGHRA and CDR2 YSYEKL. CDR3 sequence (DNA): TGCGCCAGCAGCCAACCAATAGCGAGGACAGATACGCAGTATTTT. Translating gives CASSQPIARTDTQYF.

The sample holds a few counts of this clone. The chain combines TRBV27 with TRBJ2-7, with TRBD2 matching 9 bases. The CDR3 is 14 amino acids. With V trimmed by 0 bases and J by 4 bases, 1 base remained unmatched. CDR1 is MNHEY, CDR2 SMNVEV, per germline (reference sequence). CDR3 residues: CASSLSSGRYEQYF. CDR3 DNA sequence: TGTGCCAGCAGTTTATCGAGCGGGAGGTACGAGCAGTACTTC.

V is TRBV6-1 and J is TRBJ2-1, with 8 bases that match TRBD2. The CDR3 has 15 amino acids. Per the germline V gene, CDR1 is MNHNS and CDR2 is SASEGT. V dropped 6 bases and J dropped 0; count of bases not matched to a gene: 4. DNA of the CDR3: TGTGCCAGCAGAGGAAGCGGGAGCTCCTACAATGAGCAGTTCTTC. Encoded protein: CASRGSGSSYNEQFF.

The chain links TRBV6-6 to TRBJ1-4; D gene uncertain. The CDR3 contains 15 residues. Trimming cost V 6 bases and J 2 bases, with 13 bases left between them. The V gene's germline CDR1 is MNHNY and CDR2 SVGAGI (reference sequence). DNA for the CDR3: TGTGCCAGCAGACCCCAGGAGGTGACTAATGAAAAACTGTTTTTT. Residues: CASRPQEVTNEKLFF.

The chain uses TRBV27 and TRBJ2-6; TRBD1 matches at 8 bases. CDR3 length: 17 residues. The V gene end was trimmed by 5 bases and the J gene end by 0 bases; junction bases not matched to a gene: 6. CDR1 MNHEY and CDR2 SMNVEV come from the germline V gene (reference sequence). CDR3: CASSPDRGISGANVLTF. The CDR3 DNA reads as TGTGCCAGCAGTCCCGACAGGGGTATCTCTGGGGCCAACGTCCTGACTTTC.

The chain couples TRBV2 to TRBJ1-2; D is unclear. The length of the CDR3 is 15 residues. V gave up 2 bases and J gave up 4 bases, with 14 bases separating them. Germline V lookup: CDR1 SNHLY, CDR2 FYNNEI. The DNA of the CDR3 is TGTGCCAGCAGTGAACACGACGGGTCTGGCTATGGCTACACCTTC. It encodes CASSEHDGSGYGYTF. Looking up the rest from reference TRBV2 and TRBJ1-2 gives the full variable domain: EPEVTQTPSHQVTQMGQEVILRCVPISNHLYFYWYRQILGQKVEFLVSFYNNEISEKSEIFDDQFSVERPDGSNFTLKIRSTKLEDSAMYFCASSEHDGSGYGYTFGSGTRLTVV.

The table lists this clone with a count of one. This chain connects TRBV4-2 to TRBJ2-3; D unresolved. The V end was cut by 3 bases, the J end by 0 bases, with 10 bases between. The CDR3 extends over 15 amino acids. CDR1 LGHNA and CDR2 YNFKEQ come from the germline V gene. CDR3 sequence (DNA): TGTGCCAGCAGCCACACTGAACTTAGCACAGATACGCAGTATTTT. It is translated as CASSHTELSTDTQYF.

CDR3 loop: CASSLSTSGRSTQYF. In DNA, the CDR3 is TGTGCCAGCAGCTTATCGACTAGCGGGAGGTCGACCCAGTACTTC. The chain joins TRBV7-9 to TRBJ2-5; TRBD2 matches at 13 bases. This CDR3 contains 15 residues. Trimming cost V 2 bases and J 7 bases; bases outside gene matches: 4. The germline V gene has CDR1 SEHNR and CDR2 FQNEAQ (reference sequence).

This chain joins TRBV5-4 and TRBJ2-5; 9 positions match TRBD2. Germline CDR1 is SGHNT and CDR2 is YYREEE (reference sequence). This CDR3 has 15 amino acids. The trim removed 2 bases at V and 2 bases at J, leaving 4 bases unmatched. Written as DNA, the CDR3 is TGTGCCAGCAGCTTTATAGCGGGAGATCAAGAGACCCAGTACTTC. Its translation is CASSFIAGDQETQYF.

The chain has TRBV5-4 and TRBJ2-3, with TRBD2 matching over 8 bases. Germline-derived CDR1 and CDR2 are SGHNT and YYREEE (reference sequence). V was pared by 0 bases and J by 2 bases, with 11 bases of the junction left unmatched. There are 18 residues in the CDR3. The CDR3 spells CASSLAGGRGASTDTQYF. In nucleotides, the CDR3 is TGTGCCAGCAGCTTGGCCGGCGGGCGGGGGGCTTCCACAGATACGCAGTATTTT. Filled out from reference TRBV5-4 and TRBJ2-3, the complete variable domain reads ETGVTQSPTHLIKTRGQQVTLRCSSQSGHNTVSWYQQALGQGPQFIFQYYREEENGRGNFPPRFSGLQFPNYSSELNVNALELDDSALYLCASSLAGGRGASTDTQYFGPGTRLTVL.

The rearrangement uses TRBV5-5 and TRBJ1-2, with D uncertain. CDR1 and CDR2 (germline): SGHKS, YYEKEE (reference sequence). V was cut by 0 bases and J by 4 bases, with 13 bases left in between. This CDR3 has 15 residues. In nucleotides, the CDR3 is TGTGCCAGCAGCTTGGCGGGCGGGTTGAGCTATGGCTACACCTTC. Its protein product is CASSLAGGLSYGYTF.

This rearrangement joins TRBV5-6 to TRBJ2-7; TRBD2 matches 13 bases. The V and J ends lost 2 bases and 3 bases, in that order; junction bases with no gene match: 11. Germline lookup yields CDR1 SGHDT and CDR2 YYEEEE. The CDR3 covers 18 residues. CDR3 sequence: CASSFNWRLAGGVYEQYF. DNA for the CDR3: TGTGCCAGCAGCTTCAATTGGCGACTAGCGGGAGGAGTCTACGAGCAGTACTTC.

This chain links TRBV6-6 with TRBJ2-7; TRBD1 might be the D (6 bases). Trimming pared 6 bases from V and 0 bases from J, leaving 12 bases between. Germline CDR1 and CDR2: MNHNY and SVGAGI (reference sequence). The CDR3 is made up of 14 amino acids. The CDR3, as DNA: TGTGCCAGCAGCCTGACGGACAGCTCCTACGAGCAGTACTTC. Amino acids: CASSLTDSSYEQYF.

J is TRBJ1-4 and V is TRBV5-4, with D perhaps TRBD1 (6 bases). CDR3 length: 16 amino acids. V lost 4 bases, J lost 2 bases, and 15 bases lay in between. Per the germline V gene, CDR1 is SGHNT and CDR2 is YYREEE (reference sequence). CDR3 sequence: CASSLRTVATNEKLFF. The CDR3 DNA reads TGTGCCAGCAGCCTAAGGACAGTCGCGACTAATGAAAAACTGTTTTTT.

The CDR3 nucleotides read TGTGCCAGCAGCCCCCGACTAGCGGGAGAAGAATCCTACAATGAGCAGTTCTTC. It yields the protein CASSPRLAGEESYNEQFF. V usage is TRBV7-9 and J usage is TRBJ2-1; TRBD2 agrees at 12 bases. The V gene end was trimmed by 5 bases and the J gene end by 1 base; junction bases not matched to a gene: 9. The CDR3 is 18 amino acids. The germline V gene encodes CDR1 SEHNR and CDR2 FQNEAQ (reference sequence).

This clone has a single count. The chain couples TRBV5-1 to TRBJ2-7, with D tentatively TRBD2 (5 bases). This CDR3 has 14 residues. Trimming shortened V by 4 bases and J by 0 bases, and 11 bases separated the two germline ends. Germline CDR1 reads SGHRS; CDR2 reads YFSETQ. The CDR3 is CASSPGLVSYEQYF. CDR3 DNA: TGCGCCAGCAGCCCAGGACTGGTCTCCTACGAGCAGTACTTC.

About this clone itself: Other DNA sequences of this sample code for an identical CDR3. The chain recombines TRBV14 with TRBJ2-7, with D unresolved. With 2 bases removed from V and 4 bases from J, the gap between germline ends came to 6 bases. Germline V gives CDR1 SGHDN, CDR2 FVKESK. This CDR3 contains 12 residues. CDR3 sequence: CASSQPFYEQYF. CDR3 coding DNA: TGTGCCAGCAGCCAACCCTTTTACGAGCAGTACTTC.

The chain is built from TRBV28 and TRBJ2-7; 8 bases line up with TRBD2. V was clipped by 6 bases and J by 6 bases; unmatched bases: 19. CDR3 length: 17 residues. Germline CDR1 is MDHEN and CDR2 is SYDVKM. The CDR3 spells CASSLPGGSQVTSEQYF. The CDR3 DNA follows: TGTGCCAGCAGCCTGCCGGGGGGGTCCCAGGTCACTTCCGAGCAGTACTTC.

V gene TRBV27 combines with J gene TRBJ2-2, with TRBD1 matching 9 bases. CDR3 length: 14 amino acids. V shed 5 bases and J 6 bases; nucleotides not matched to a gene: 4. Germline V gene lookup returns CDR1 MNHEY and CDR2 SMNVEV (reference sequence). The CDR3 reads CASSVTGGSGELFF. The CDR3 nucleotides read TGTGCCAGCAGTGTCACAGGGGGCTCCGGGGAGCTGTTTTTT.

V and J are TRBV7-9 and TRBJ2-3; TRBD2 agrees at 10 bases. This CDR3 spans 16 amino acids. The germline gives CDR1 SEHNR, CDR2 FQNEAQ (reference sequence). V trimming: 3 bases; J trimming: 4 bases; junction bases outside the gene matches: 7. CDR3 sequence (DNA): TGTGCCAGCAGCTTCCTAGCGGGAGTAATTGCAGATACGCAGTATTTT. It codes for CASSFLAGVIADTQYF.

The V gene is TRBV14, the J gene TRBJ2-2, with D possibly being TRBD1 (6 bases). V lost 4 bases to trimming and J lost 1 base, with 7 bases between them. The germline CDR1 and CDR2 sequences are SGHDN and FVKESK. The CDR3 consists of 14 residues. For the CDR3, the DNA is TGTGCCAGCAGCCTGACAGGGAACACCGGGGAGCTGTTTTTT. Translating gives CASSLTGNTGELFF.

The chain combines TRBV5-6 with TRBJ2-3; D gene ambiguous. The ends were cut back, 2 bases at V and 3 bases at J, with 7 bases in the middle. Germline V gene sequence: CDR1 SGHDT, CDR2 YYEEEE. This CDR3 has 13 residues. Here the CDR3 reads CASSLWQTDTQYF. The CDR3 nucleotides are TGTGCCAGCAGCTTATGGCAAACAGATACGCAGTATTTT.